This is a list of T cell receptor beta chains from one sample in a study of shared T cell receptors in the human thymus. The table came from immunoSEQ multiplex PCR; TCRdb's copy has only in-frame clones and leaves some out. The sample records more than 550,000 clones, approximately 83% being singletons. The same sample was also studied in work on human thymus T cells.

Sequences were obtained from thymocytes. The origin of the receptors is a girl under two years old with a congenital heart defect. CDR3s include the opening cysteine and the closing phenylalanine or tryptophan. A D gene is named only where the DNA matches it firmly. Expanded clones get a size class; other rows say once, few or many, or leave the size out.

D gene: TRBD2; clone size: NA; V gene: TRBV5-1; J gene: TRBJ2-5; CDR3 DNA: TGCGCCAGCAGCTCGACTAGCGTTAAAGAGACCCAGTACTTC; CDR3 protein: CASSSTSVKETQYF
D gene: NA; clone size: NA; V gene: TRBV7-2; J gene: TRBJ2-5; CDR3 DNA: TGTGCCAGCACCATCCGGAAAGGGGGACGCCTACAAGAGACCCAGTACTTC; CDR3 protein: CASTIRKGGRLQETQYF
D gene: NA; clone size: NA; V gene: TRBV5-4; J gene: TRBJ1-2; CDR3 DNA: TGTGCCAGCAGTACACTACAGGGCCCCCTCTCTGGCTACACCTTC; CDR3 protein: CASSTLQGPLSGYTF
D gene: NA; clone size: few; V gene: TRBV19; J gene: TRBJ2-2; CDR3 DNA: TGTGCCAGTAGTACCCCGACAGGAAACACCGGGGAGCTGTTTTTT; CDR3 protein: CASSTPTGNTGELFF
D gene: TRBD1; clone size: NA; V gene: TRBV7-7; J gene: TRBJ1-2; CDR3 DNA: TGTGCCAGCAGCTTAAGGCCGAGACAGGGTATTTTCTATGGCTACACCTTC; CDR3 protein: CASSLRPRQGIFYGYTF
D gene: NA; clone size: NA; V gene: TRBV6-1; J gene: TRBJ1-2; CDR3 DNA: TGTGCCAGCTTTCAGTACTGGGAGTGGGGCTATGGCTACACCTTC; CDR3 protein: CASFQYWEWGYGYTF
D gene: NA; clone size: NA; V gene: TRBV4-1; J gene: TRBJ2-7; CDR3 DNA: TGCGCCAGCAGCCAGGAGGGTATACTCCGGGAGCAGTACTTC; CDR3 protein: CASSQEGILREQYF
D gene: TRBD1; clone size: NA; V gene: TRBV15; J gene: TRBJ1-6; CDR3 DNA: TGTGCCACCAGCAGACTCCCAGGGGGCTGGCAAAATTCACCCCTCCACTTT; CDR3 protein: CATSRLPGGWQNSPLHF
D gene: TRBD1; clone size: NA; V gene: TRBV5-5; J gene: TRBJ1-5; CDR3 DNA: TGTGCCAGCAGTCGGGGACAGGGGCATCAGCCCCAGCATTTT; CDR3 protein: CASSRGQGHQPQHF
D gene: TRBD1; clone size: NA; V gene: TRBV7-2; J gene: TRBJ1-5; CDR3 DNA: TGTGCCAGCAGCCAGTCCCGGGACAGGGCCGGGAGCAATCAGCCCCAGCATTTT; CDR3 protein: CASSQSRDRAGSNQPQHF
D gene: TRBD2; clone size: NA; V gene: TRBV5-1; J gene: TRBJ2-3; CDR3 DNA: TGCGCCAGCAGCCTGGGACTAGCGGGGGCCCTTAGCACAGATACGCAGTATTTT; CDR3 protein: CASSLGLAGALSTDTQYF
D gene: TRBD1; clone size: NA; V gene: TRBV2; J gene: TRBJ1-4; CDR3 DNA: TGTGCCAGCAGCCCCGAACAGTCCCGGGACAGGGTCGGGGGTGAAAAACTGTTTTTT; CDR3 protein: CASSPEQSRDRVGGEKLFF
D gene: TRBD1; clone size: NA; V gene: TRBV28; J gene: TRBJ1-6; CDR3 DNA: TGTGCCAGCAGACCACAGGGGGCTCAGGATTCACCCCTCCACTTT; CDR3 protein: CASRPQGAQDSPLHF
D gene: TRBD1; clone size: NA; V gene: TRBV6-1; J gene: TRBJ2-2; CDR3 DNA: TGTGCCAGCAGTGAAGCTAAAACAGGGGTCGACACCGGGGAGCTGTTTTTT; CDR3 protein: CASSEAKTGVDTGELFF
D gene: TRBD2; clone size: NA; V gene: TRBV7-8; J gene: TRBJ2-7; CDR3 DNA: TGTGCCAGCAGCTCATACAGCGGGGGAAGGACCTACGAGCAGTACTTC; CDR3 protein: CASSSYSGGRTYEQYF
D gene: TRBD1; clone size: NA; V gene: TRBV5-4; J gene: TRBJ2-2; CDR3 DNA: TGTGCCAGCAGCTTAATCTCACAGGGGGCCGTGGGAACCGGGGAGCTGTTTTTT; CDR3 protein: CASSLISQGAVGTGELFF
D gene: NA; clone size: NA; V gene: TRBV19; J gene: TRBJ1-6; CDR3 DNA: TGTGCCAGTAGTAACCCTAGTATTCATCATTCACCCCTCCACTTT; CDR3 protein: CASSNPSIHHSPLHF
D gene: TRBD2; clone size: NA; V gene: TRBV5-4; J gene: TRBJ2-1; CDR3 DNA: TGTGCCAGCAGCTGGCCGGGGGGGCACAATGAGCAGTTCTTC; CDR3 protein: CASSWPGGHNEQFF
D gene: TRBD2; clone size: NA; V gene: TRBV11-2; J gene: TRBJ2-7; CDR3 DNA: TGTGCCAGCAGCTTATTGGTGACTAGCTACTCCTACGAGCAGTACTTC; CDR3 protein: CASSLLVTSYSYEQYF
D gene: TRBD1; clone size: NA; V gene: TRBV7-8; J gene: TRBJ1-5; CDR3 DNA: TGTGCCAGCAGCTTAGCCGGGACAGGGGGTAACACATGCGAGCAGCCCCAGCATTTT; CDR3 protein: CASSLAGTGGNTCEQPQHF
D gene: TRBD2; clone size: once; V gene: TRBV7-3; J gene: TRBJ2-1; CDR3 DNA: TGTGCCAGCAGCTTAGTTGGGACTACACACAATGAGCAGTTCTTC; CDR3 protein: CASSLVGTTHNEQFF
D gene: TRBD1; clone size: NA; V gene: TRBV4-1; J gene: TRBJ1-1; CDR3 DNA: TGCGCCAGCAGCCCTGGGACAGTTTCGAACACTGAAGCTTTCTTT; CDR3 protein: CASSPGTVSNTEAFF
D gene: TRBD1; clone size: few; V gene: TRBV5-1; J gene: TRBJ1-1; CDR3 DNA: TGCGCCAGCAGCAGGGGACAGGGGCACTCCGACACTGAAGCTTTCTTT; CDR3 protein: CASSRGQGHSDTEAFF
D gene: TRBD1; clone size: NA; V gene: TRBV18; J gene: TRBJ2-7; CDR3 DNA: TGTGCCAGCTCACGCCCGGGACAGGGGTCCTACGAGCAGTACTTC; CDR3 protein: CASSRPGQGSYEQYF
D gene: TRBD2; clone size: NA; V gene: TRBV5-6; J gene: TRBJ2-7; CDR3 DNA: TGTGCCAGCAGCTTGGGACGGGGGGTCTCCTACGAGCAGTACTTC; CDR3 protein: CASSLGRGVSYEQYF
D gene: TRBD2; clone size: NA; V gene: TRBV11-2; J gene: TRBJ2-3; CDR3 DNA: TGTGCCAGCAGAAAACTGGGGGGGAGCACAGATACGCAGTATTTT; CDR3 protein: CASRKLGGSTDTQYF
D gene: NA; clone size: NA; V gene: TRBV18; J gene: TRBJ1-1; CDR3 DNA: TGTGCCAGCTCAGGGGCAGGGCCGGACACTGAAGCTTTCTTT; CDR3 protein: CASSGAGPDTEAFF
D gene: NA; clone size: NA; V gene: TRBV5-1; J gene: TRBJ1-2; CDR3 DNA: TGCGCCAGCAGCCGTCTCATCAGTTCCTCCGAGCGTCGGATTCAAGCTAACTATGGCTACACCTTC; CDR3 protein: CASSRLISSSERRIQANYGYTF
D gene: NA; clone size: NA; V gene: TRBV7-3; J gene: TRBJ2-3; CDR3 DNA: TGTGCCAGCAGCTTAAGAGACACAGATACGCAGTATTTT; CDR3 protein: CASSLRDTDTQYF
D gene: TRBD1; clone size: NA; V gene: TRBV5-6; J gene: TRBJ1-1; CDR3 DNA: TGTGCCAGCAGCCCCTCAGGGGGAGGCACTGAAGCTTTCTTT; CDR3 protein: CASSPSGGGTEAFF
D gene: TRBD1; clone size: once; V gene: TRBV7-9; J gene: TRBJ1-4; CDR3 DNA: TGTGCCAGCAGCTATACACCGGGACAGGCTAATGAAAAACTGTTTTTT; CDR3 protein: CASSYTPGQANEKLFF
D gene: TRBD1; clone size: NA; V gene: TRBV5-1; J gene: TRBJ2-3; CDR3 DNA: TGCGCCAGCAGCCCGTCCGGACAGGGGAATACAGATACGCAGTATTTT; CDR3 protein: CASSPSGQGNTDTQYF
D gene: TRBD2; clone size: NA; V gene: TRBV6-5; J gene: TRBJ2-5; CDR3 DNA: TGTGCCAGCAGTTACTCGACTAGCGGGGAGACCCAGTACTTC; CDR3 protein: CASSYSTSGETQYF
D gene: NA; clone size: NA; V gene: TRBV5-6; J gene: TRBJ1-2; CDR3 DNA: TGTGCCAGCAGCTTGGCTTTGTACAGGGAGGGCTATGGCTACACCTTC; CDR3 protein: CASSLALYREGYGYTF
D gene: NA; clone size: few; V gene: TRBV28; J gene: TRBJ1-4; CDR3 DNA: TGTGCCAGCAGTTTACTGCGGGTGCCAACTAATGAAAAACTGTTTTTT; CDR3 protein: CASSLLRVPTNEKLFF